The next 25 T cell receptor beta chains were all read from a single sample in a study of T cells in pancreatic ductal adenocarcinoma (dated by TCRdb to the late 2010s). Selected pancreatic ductal adenocarcinoma patients had undergone surgery without neoadjuvant therapy. Library creation used the immunoSEQ multiplex PCR assay. The table comes from immuneACCESS by way of TCRdb, which keeps in-frame sequences with V and J called. Part of the clones is missing from these tables; in studies checked, under half for an unresolved V gene and the rest for unknown reasons. The sample table lists about 97,000 clones, roughly 96% of them with a count of one. The ten largest clones capture less than 4% of the sample. Source material: PBMCs. These TCRs come from a human donor with pancreatic ductal adenocarcinoma.

This chain connects TRBV9 to TRBJ2-2; 9 nucleotides agree with TRBD2. Germline CDR1 and CDR2: SGDLS and YYNGEE. Germline trimming cut 5 bases from V and 3 bases from J; bases unmatched to any gene: 5. The CDR3 is 15 residues long. CDR3 sequence: CASSRSGSDTGELFF. The CDR3 DNA reads as TGTGCCAGCAGTCGTAGCGGGAGCGACACCGGGGAGCTGTTTTTT.

The rearrangement uses TRBV30 and TRBJ2-7, with 7 bases that match TRBD2. The CDR3 totals 17 residues. Germline CDR1 is GTSNPN and CDR2 is SVGIG (reference sequence). V lost 0 bases, J lost 4 bases, and 15 bases stayed unmatched. CDR3 bases: TGTGCCTGGAGTGTAGGCCCTTCGGGGGGTGGTTTTTACGAGCAGTACTTC. It translates to CAWSVGPSGGGFYEQYF.

The rearrangement uses TRBV6-5 and TRBJ2-7, with 8 bases that match TRBD1. V trimming: 2 bases; J trimming: 3 bases; junction bases outside the gene matches: 6. The CDR3 is 15 residues long. Germline V gives CDR1 MNHEY, CDR2 SVGAGI. The CDR3 here is CASSYTGTGFYEQYF. In DNA form, the CDR3 reads TGTGCCAGCAGTTACACCGGGACAGGTTTCTACGAGCAGTACTTC.

The rearrangement links TRBV7-3 to TRBJ2-1, with 10 bases aligning to TRBD2. The CDR3 is 14 amino acids. Germline CDR1 SGHTA, CDR2 FQGTGA. V lost 5 bases to trimming and J lost 6 bases; unmatched junction nucleotides: 4. The CDR3 region has the DNA TGTGCCAGCAGCCCTAGCGGGAGCCGCAATGAGCAGTTCTTC. It is translated as CASSPSGSRNEQFF.

This chain uses TRBV11-2 with TRBJ2-1; 7 nucleotides match TRBD1. CDR3 length: 16 residues. The germline gives CDR1 SGHAT, CDR2 FQNNGV. The junction had 11 bases not matched to a gene; V was cut back by 1 base and J by 8 bases. The CDR3 nucleotides read TGTGCCAGCAGCTTAGCTAGGGCAGGGGGTATCCATGAGCAGTTCTTC. Its translation is CASSLARAGGIHEQFF.

This chain joins TRBV5-1 and TRBJ1-2, with D possibly matching TRBD1 (5 bases). Per germline, CDR1 SGHRS and CDR2 YFSETQ. V lost 0 bases, J lost 7 bases, and 13 bases lay in between. The CDR3 extends over 14 amino acids. The CDR3 reads CASSLGGELLGYTF. As DNA, the CDR3 is TGCGCCAGCAGCTTGGGGGGGGAACTCCTTGGCTACACCTTC. Supplemented by reference TRBV5-1 and TRBJ1-2, the full variable domain reads KAGVTQTPRYLIKTRGQQVTLSCSPISGHRSVSWYQQTPGQGLQFLFEYFSETQRNKGNFPGRFSGRQFSNSRSEMNVSTLELGDSALYLCASSLGGELLGYTFGSGTRLTVV.

The chain recombines TRBV10-3 with TRBJ2-3; D is uncertain. CDR3 length: 13 residues. The V end was cut by 6 bases, the J end by 3 bases, with 10 bases between. Germline CDR1 reads ENHRY; CDR2 reads SYGVKD. CDR3: CAIRDSSTDTQYF. The CDR3 DNA follows: TGTGCCATCAGAGATTCTAGTACAGATACGCAGTATTTT.

The chain joins TRBV5-1 to TRBJ2-7; 14 bases are a match to TRBD2. There are 16 residues in the CDR3. Losses at the gene ends were 4 bases for V and 5 bases for J; bases not matched to a gene: 8. Germline V gene sequence: CDR1 SGHRS, CDR2 YFSETQ. The CDR3 DNA is TGCGCCAGCAGCGGCGCCGGGACTAGCGGGAGCCACGAGCAGTACTTC. It codes for CASSGAGTSGSHEQYF.

The V call is TRBV5-4, the J call TRBJ2-3; a weak D match, TRBD2 (6 bases). Trimming removed 2 bases at V and 5 bases at J, with 15 bases between. The CDR3 is 15 amino acids. The germline gives CDR1 SGHNT, CDR2 YYREEE (reference sequence). The DNA of the CDR3 is TGTGCCAGCAGCTTTAACTACGGGAGCGGAGATACGCAGTATTTT. Translating it yields CASSFNYGSGDTQYF.

V and J are TRBV7-2 and TRBJ2-7, with 16 nucleotides matching TRBD2. This CDR3 contains 16 residues. Unmatched junction bases numbered 5, after V lost 5 bases and J lost 4 bases. From germline, CDR1 is SGHTA and CDR2 FQGNSA. The CDR3 protein is CASSPEGLAGGYEQYF. CDR3 bases: TGTGCCAGCAGCCCAGAGGGACTAGCGGGAGGGTACGAGCAGTACTTC.

This clone was seen just once. The rearrangement uses TRBV11-3 and TRBJ1-5; TRBD1 is a possible D gene (6 bases). V was cut by 5 bases and J by 7 bases, with 18 bases left in between. In germline, CDR1 is SGHNT, CDR2 YENEEA. The CDR3 length is 15 residues. The CDR3: CASSPHGGAGQPQHF. CDR3 nucleotides: TGTGCCAGCAGCCCCCATGGGGGGGCAGGGCAGCCCCAGCATTTT.

The CDR3 DNA sequence: TGTGCCAGCAGCTTAGGGACTAGCGGGAGCCTGATCAGTGAAGAGACCCAGTACTTC. It specifies CASSLGTSGSLISEETQYF. The chain couples TRBV11-2 to TRBJ2-5; TRBD2 matches at 13 bases. The length of the CDR3 is 19 residues. Per the germline V gene, CDR1 is SGHAT and CDR2 is FQNNGV. V was clipped by 1 base and J by 3 bases; unmatched bases: 11.

The V gene is TRBV5-1, the J gene TRBJ2-3, with 8 bases fitting TRBD2. The CDR3 runs to 16 residues. CDR1 and CDR2 from the germline V gene are SGHRS and YFSETQ. V lost 1 base to trimming and J lost 0 bases; unmatched junction nucleotides: 4. The CDR3 nucleotides read TGCGCCAGCAGCTTGATGAGCGGGAGAAGCACAGATACGCAGTATTTT. Amino acid sequence: CASSLMSGRSTDTQYF.

The V call is TRBV6-5, the J call TRBJ2-3; 8 bases align to TRBD2. The CDR3 is 16 residues long. Germline CDR1 and CDR2: MNHEY and SVGAGI. Unmatched junction bases numbered 7, after V lost 0 bases and J lost 5 bases. CDR3 amino acids: CASSYSSGGHGDTQYF. CDR3 nucleotides: TGTGCCAGCAGTTACTCGTCGGGGGGGCATGGAGATACGCAGTATTTT.

This rearrangement joins TRBV7-2 to TRBJ1-1, with D possibly matching TRBD1 (5 bases). This CDR3 spans 14 amino acids. V was clipped by 4 bases and J by 4 bases, with 13 bases between them. Germline V gene data show CDR1 as SGHTA and CDR2 as FQGNSA. CDR3 nucleotide sequence: TGTGCCAGCAGCTCAGGGTTAAGGGGCACTGAAGCTTTCTTT. It specifies CASSSGLRGTEAFF.

This chain uses TRBV5-1 with TRBJ2-5; D may be TRBD2 (6 bases). Germline V lookup: CDR1 SGHRS, CDR2 YFSETQ. The length of the CDR3 is 15 residues. V lost 1 base to trimming and J lost 4 bases, with 14 bases between them. CDR3 DNA: TGCGCCAGCAGCTTGTTTCGGCAGGGAGGAGAGACCCAGTACTTC. This gives the protein CASSLFRQGGETQYF.

This sequence joins TRBV7-9 and TRBJ2-1, with TRBD2 matching 11 bases. Germline CDR1 is SEHNR and CDR2 is FQNEAQ (reference sequence). There are 16 residues in the CDR3. After removal of 1 base from V and 10 bases from J, the junction contained 9 bases not matched to a gene. For the CDR3, the DNA is TGTGCCAGCAGCTTAGGTCGTCTAGCGGGAGGAGAAGAGCAGTTCTTC. Its translation is CASSLGRLAGGEEQFF.

The V gene is TRBV7-2, the J gene TRBJ2-7; TRBD1 agrees at 9 bases. Germline CDR1 is SGHTA and CDR2 is FQGNSA. This CDR3 is 16 amino acids long. The junction had 6 bases not matched to a gene; V was cut back by 0 bases and J by 3 bases. The DNA for the CDR3 is TGTGCCAGCAGCTTAGCGGTATCGACAGGGGGCTACGAGCAGTACTTC. It encodes CASSLAVSTGGYEQYF.

The chain joins TRBV15 to TRBJ2-1; a weak D match, TRBD2 (6 bases). The CDR3 spans 18 residues. Looked up from germline, CDR1 is LNHNV and CDR2 is YYDKDF (reference sequence). V gave up 1 base and J gave up 8 bases, with 24 bases separating them. In DNA, the CDR3 is TGTGCCACCAGCAGAGCGGCTAGCGTAGGAGTTGGTCGCCATGAGCAGTTCTTC. Translated, it gives CATSRAASVGVGRHEQFF. Combining the CDR3 with reference TRBV15 and TRBJ2-1 gives the whole variable domain DAMVIQNPRYQVTQFGKPVTLSCSQTLNHNVMYWYQQKSSQAPKLLFHYYDKDFNNEADTPDNFQSRRPNTSFCFLDIRSPGLGDTAMYLCATSRAASVGVGRHEQFFGPGTRLTVL.

The V and J genes are TRBV7-8 and TRBJ2-3, with 9 bases matching TRBD2. The V segment lost 5 bases and the J segment 3 bases; nucleotides outside the gene matches: 12. CDR1 and CDR2 from the germline V gene are SGHVS and FQNEAQ. The CDR3 is 17 amino acids. The CDR3 DNA follows: TGTGCCAGCAGCGTTTCCGGGACTAGCTATCGTACAGATACGCAGTATTTT. Amino acid sequence: CASSVSGTSYRTDTQYF. Drawing the rest from reference TRBV7-8 and TRBJ2-3, the complete variable domain is GAGVSQSPRYKVAKRGQDVALRCDPISGHVSLFWYQQALGQGPEFLTYFQNEAQLDKSGLPSDRFFAERPEGSVSTLKIQRTQQEDSAVYLCASSVSGTSYRTDTQYFGPGTRLTVL.

The gene calls are TRBV10-1 and TRBJ2-2; 11 bases agree with TRBD2. The CDR3 has 14 residues. From germline, CDR1 is WNHNN and CDR2 SYGVQD (reference sequence). V lost 6 bases and J lost 6; bases outside the gene matches: 3. The CDR3 sequence: CASRQLAGAGELFF. For the CDR3, the DNA is TGCGCCAGCAGGCAACTAGCGGGAGCCGGGGAGCTGTTTTTT.

The table lists this clone with a few counts. V gene TRBV6-1 combines with J gene TRBJ2-7, with D unresolved. Trimming left V 3 bases short and J 6 bases short, with 15 bases between. Germline V gene lookup returns CDR1 MNHNS and CDR2 SASEGT. This CDR3 is built from 14 residues. CDR3 coding DNA: TGTGCCAGCAGTGACGGGTTCGTCGTAGTCGAGCAGTACTTC. It encodes CASSDGFVVVEQYF.

The chain uses TRBV30 and TRBJ2-7; 7 bases align to TRBD1. There are 15 residues in the CDR3. Germline loops: CDR1 GTSNPN, CDR2 SVGIG (reference sequence). The junction had 15 bases not matched to a gene; V was cut back by 3 bases and J by 7 bases. The CDR3 sequence is CAWRQKTGRMREQYF. CDR3 coding DNA: TGTGCCTGGAGACAGAAGACAGGGCGGATGAGGGAGCAGTACTTC.

This chain links TRBV7-2 with TRBJ1-5; 9 bases are a match to TRBD1. This CDR3 contains 16 residues. Germline V gene lookup returns CDR1 SGHTA and CDR2 FQGNSA. With V trimmed by 5 bases and J by 7 bases, 12 bases remained unmatched. The CDR3 protein is CASSPRGDRAGQPQHF. As DNA, the CDR3 is TGTGCCAGCAGCCCTCGAGGGGACAGGGCCGGACAGCCCCAGCATTTT. Full variable domain (rest looked up from reference TRBV7-2 and TRBJ1-5): GAGVSQSPSNKVTEKGKDVELRCDPISGHTALYWYRQSLGQGLEFLIYFQGNSAPDKSGLPSDRFSAERTGGSVSTLTIQRTQQEDSAVYLCASSPRGDRAGQPQHFGDGTRLSIL.

This chain connects TRBV2 to TRBJ2-2; D call uncertain. V lost 4 bases to trimming and J lost 3 bases, with 6 bases between them. The CDR3 runs 13 residues. Germline V gene data show CDR1 as SNHLY and CDR2 as FYNNEI. The CDR3 loop reads CASSGEDTGELFF. CDR3 in DNA: TGTGCCAGCAGTGGTGAGGACACCGGGGAGCTGTTTTTT.